The 18 T cell receptor beta chains presented below share a single source sample, sequenced in a study of T cells in Graves' hyperthyroidism and ophthalmopathy. TCR beta CDR3 sequences were amplified from RNA transcripts. HTBI primers were used for first-round RT-PCR of the TCR CDR3. TCRdb itself ran the multiplex PCR reads through MiXCR, one entry per CDR3 protein. The sample carries roughly 420,000 distinct CDR3 sequences, roughly 14% recorded once. Sample: blood. These receptor sequences come from a woman between 18 and 29 years old with Graves' hyperthyroidism.

This clonotype was picked up many times. The chain recombines TRBV19 with TRBJ2-3; D gene uncertain. Germline V lookup: CDR1 LNHDA, CDR2 SQIVND (reference sequence). Trimming cost V 3 bases and J 7 bases, with 11 bases left between them. This CDR3 has 13 amino acids. The DNA of the CDR3 is TGTGCCAGTAGTATGGTATTAGGGAATACGCAGTATTTT. Protein: CASSMVLGNTQYF.

Many counts were recorded for this clonotype. This rearrangement joins TRBV13 to TRBJ1-1; unclear D gene. The CDR3 runs to 13 residues. Trimming cost V 1 base and J 5 bases, with 8 bases left between them. Per germline, CDR1 PRHDT and CDR2 FYEKMQ (reference sequence). The CDR3 sequence: CASSLELKTEAFF. Written as DNA, the CDR3 is TGTGCCAGCAGCTTAGAGTTAAAGACTGAAGCTTTCTTT.

This clonotype was counted many times. This chain uses TRBV6-1 with TRBJ2-7; TRBD2 is a possible D gene (5 bases). Per the germline V gene, CDR1 is MNHNS and CDR2 is SASEGT. There are 16 residues in the CDR3. V lost 5 bases and J 6 bases, leaving 23 bases between the germline ends. CDR3 protein: CASSMTPGGRRGEQYF. CDR3 sequence (DNA): TGTGCCAGCAGTATGACCCCCGGCGGGCGTCGGGGCGAGCAGTACTTC.

This clonotype has a count of ten or more. J is TRBJ2-3 and V is TRBV6-1; D is unresolved. This CDR3 spans 13 amino acids. Per germline, CDR1 MNHNS and CDR2 SASEGT. Between the trimmed V and J ends, which lost 6 bases and 3 bases, there was a span of 10 bases. CDR3 loop: CASRAASTDTQYF. For the CDR3, the DNA is TGTGCCAGCAGAGCCGCCAGTACAGATACGCAGTATTTT.

This clonotype has at least ten counts. The chain combines TRBV12-3 or TRBV12-4 with TRBJ1-2; 8 nucleotides line up with TRBD1. V lost 0 bases to trimming and J lost 7 bases; unmatched junction nucleotides: 4. The CDR3 covers 14 residues. CDR3 nucleotides: TGTGCCAGCAGTTTAGCCCAGGGGGCCCCTGGCTACACCTTC. Encoded protein: CASSLAQGAPGYTF.

This clonotype occurred many times. V is TRBV18 and J is TRBJ1-4, with D uncertain. Germline lookup yields CDR1 KGHSH and CDR2 LQKENI. The CDR3 spans 15 residues. V lost 2 bases and J 5 bases, leaving 12 bases between the germline ends. CDR3 bases: TGTGCCAGCTCACCAAACACGCGACTAAATGAAAAACTGTTTTTT. Residues: CASSPNTRLNEKLFF.

This clonotype was recorded at least ten times. The chain is built from TRBV12-3 or TRBV12-4 and TRBJ2-2; D call uncertain. The CDR3 sequence is 14 residues long. Trimming removed 5 bases from V and 0 bases from J, with 7 bases in between. The CDR3 region is CASSAAPNTGELFF. The CDR3 DNA sequence: TGTGCCAGCAGTGCGGCGCCGAACACCGGGGAGCTGTTTTTT.

The chain uses TRBV25-1 and TRBJ2-7; 10 nucleotides line up with TRBD2. Germline CDR1 MGHDK, CDR2 SYGVNS. J was trimmed by 7 bases and V by 3 bases; bases with no gene match: 9. The CDR3 contains 15 residues. In DNA, the CDR3 is TGTGCCAGCAGTGATCGAGCGGGGGGGCCTATTGAGCAGTACTTC. It encodes CASSDRAGGPIEQYF.

Ten or more counts support this clonotype. The rearrangement joins TRBV12-3 or TRBV12-4 to TRBJ2-7; TRBD1 matches 10 bases. The CDR3 extends over 15 amino acids. V gave up 3 bases and J gave up 5 bases; unmatched junction bases: 7. The CDR3 spells CASSFRGGQGNEQYF. The CDR3 nucleotides read TGTGCCAGCAGTTTCCGGGGGGGACAGGGGAACGAGCAGTACTTC.

The table lists this clonotype with a few counts. The chain couples TRBV5-8 to TRBJ2-7; 12 bases are shared with TRBD2. Germline CDR1 reads SGHTS; CDR2 reads YDEGEE. J lost 3 bases, V lost 4 bases, and 8 bases had no gene match. This CDR3 is built from 16 residues. CDR3 bases: TGTGCCAGCAGCCCCTGGACTAGCGGGAATTTCTACGAGCAGTACTTC. This codes for CASSPWTSGNFYEQYF.

CDR3 sequence: CSASLQGRFQETQYF. The CDR3 bases are TGCAGTGCTAGTCTACAGGGGCGGTTCCAAGAGACCCAGTACTTC. The chain employs TRBV20-1 and TRBJ2-5; 7 bases align to TRBD1. The CDR3 has 15 residues. V trimming: 3 bases; J trimming: 1 base; junction bases outside the gene matches: 8. Germline values: CDR1 DFQATT, CDR2 SNEGSKA (reference sequence).

This clonotype was counted many times. A single base separates this from a much larger clone, so it may be a read error. The rearrangement joins TRBV28 to TRBJ2-2; 7 bases are a match to TRBD1. From germline, CDR1 is MDHEN and CDR2 SYDVKM. The V segment lost 5 bases and the J segment 7 bases; nucleotides outside the gene matches: 10. The CDR3 is made up of 15 amino acids. The CDR3, as DNA: TGTGCCAGCAGTATGCTCGATGACAGGGTCGGGGAGCTGTTTTTT. Its protein is CASSMLDDRVGELFF.

There are many counts of this clonotype. The chain is built from TRBV10-3 and TRBJ2-3; D is ambiguous. The CDR3 contains 15 residues. V dropped 4 bases and J dropped 0 bases, with 11 bases sitting between them. Germline CDR1 is ENHRY and CDR2 is SYGVKD. CDR3 bases: TGTGCCATCAGTGCAAGTCAGGCGAGCACAGATACGCAGTATTTT. Translated: CAISASQASTDTQYF.

Many counts were recorded for this clonotype. CDR3 sequence reads: CASSLSRDRYNSPLHF. The CDR3 coding sequence is TGTGCCAGCAGTTTAAGCAGGGATCGGTACAATTCACCCCTCCACTTT. The chain carries TRBV28 and TRBJ1-6; D might be TRBD1 (5 bases). This CDR3 is built from 16 residues. The V gene's germline CDR1 is MDHEN and CDR2 SYDVKM. The V and J ends lost 2 bases and 7 bases respectively, with 15 bases between them.

This clonotype was seen at least ten times. The chain recombines TRBV27 with TRBJ2-5; no firm D call. The CDR3 runs 15 residues. Per germline, CDR1 MNHEY and CDR2 SMNVEV (reference sequence). The V and J ends lost 3 bases and 2 bases respectively, with 13 bases between them. In DNA form, the CDR3 reads TGTGCCAGCAGTTTGCGGCGCCTCGGGCAAGAGACCCAGTACTTC. The encoded protein is CASSLRRLGQETQYF.

This clonotype was seen many times. The V call is TRBV2, the J call TRBJ2-3, with D perhaps TRBD2 (5 bases). The CDR3 contains 15 residues. Germline V gives CDR1 SNHLY, CDR2 FYNNEI. The V and J ends lost 3 bases and 0 bases respectively, with 10 bases between them. CDR3 loop: CASSDGGISTDTQYF. Here the CDR3 DNA reads TGTGCCAGCAGTGATGGAGGAATAAGCACAGATACGCAGTATTTT.

V gene TRBV18 combines with J gene TRBJ1-1; unclear D gene. Trimming removed 3 bases at V and 7 bases at J, with 6 bases between. The CDR3 extends over 11 amino acids. Looked up from germline, CDR1 is KGHSH and CDR2 is LQKENI. Here the CDR3 DNA reads TGTGCCAGCTCACCTATAGGTGAAGCTTTCTTT. Translating gives CASSPIGEAFF.

This clonotype was detected many times. V gene TRBV20-1 combines with J gene TRBJ2-3; unclear D gene. V was pared by 3 bases and J by 4 bases, with 11 bases between. There are 13 residues in the CDR3. Looked up from germline, CDR1 is DFQATT and CDR2 is SNEGSKA (reference sequence). The CDR3 loop is CSARSPGSDTQYF. CDR3 nucleotide sequence: TGCAGTGCTAGGTCTCCGGGCTCAGATACGCAGTATTTT.